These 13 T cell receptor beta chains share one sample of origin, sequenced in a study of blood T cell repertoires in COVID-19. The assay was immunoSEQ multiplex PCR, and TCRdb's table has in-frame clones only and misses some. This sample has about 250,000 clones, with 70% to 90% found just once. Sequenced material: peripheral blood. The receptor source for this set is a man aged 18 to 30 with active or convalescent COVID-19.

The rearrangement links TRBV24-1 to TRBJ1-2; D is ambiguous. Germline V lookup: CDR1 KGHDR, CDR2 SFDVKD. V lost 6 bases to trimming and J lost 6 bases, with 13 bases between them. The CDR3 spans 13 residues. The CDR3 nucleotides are TGTGCCACCAGTACTAGCACGTCAAATGGCTACACCTTC. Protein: CATSTSTSNGYTF.

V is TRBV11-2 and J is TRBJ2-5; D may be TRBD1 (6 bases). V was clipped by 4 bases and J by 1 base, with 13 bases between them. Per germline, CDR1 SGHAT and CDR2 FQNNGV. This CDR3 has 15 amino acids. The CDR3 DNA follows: TGTGCCAGCAGCTCAGGACAGACCCTCCAAGAGACCCAGTACTTC. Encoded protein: CASSSGQTLQETQYF.

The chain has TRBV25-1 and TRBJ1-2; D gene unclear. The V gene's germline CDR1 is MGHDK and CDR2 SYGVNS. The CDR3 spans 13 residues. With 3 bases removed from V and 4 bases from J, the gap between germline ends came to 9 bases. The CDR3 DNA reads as TGTGCCAGCAGTGAGCCACGGGGCTATGGCTACACCTTC. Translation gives CASSEPRGYGYTF.

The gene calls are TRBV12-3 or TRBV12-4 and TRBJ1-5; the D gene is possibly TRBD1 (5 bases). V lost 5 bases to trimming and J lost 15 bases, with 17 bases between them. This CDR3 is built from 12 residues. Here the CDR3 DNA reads TGTGCCAGCAGTCACGGGGGATCGGGGTGGCATTTT. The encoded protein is CASSHGGSGWHF.

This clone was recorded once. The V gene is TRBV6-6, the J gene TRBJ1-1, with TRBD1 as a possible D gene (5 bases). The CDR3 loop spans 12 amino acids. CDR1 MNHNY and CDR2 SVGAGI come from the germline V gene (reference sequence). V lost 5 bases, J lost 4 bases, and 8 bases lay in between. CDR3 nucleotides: TGTGCCAGCAGTCCCACAGGCACTGAAGCTTTCTTT. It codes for CASSPTGTEAFF.

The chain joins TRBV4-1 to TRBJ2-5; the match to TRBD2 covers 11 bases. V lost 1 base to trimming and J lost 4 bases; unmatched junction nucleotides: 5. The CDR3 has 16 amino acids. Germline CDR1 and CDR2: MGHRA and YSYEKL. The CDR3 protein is CASSQVALAGVETQYF. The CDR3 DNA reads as TGCGCCAGCAGCCAAGTGGCACTAGCGGGGGTAGAGACCCAGTACTTC.

CDR3 DNA: TGTGCCAGTACCCCTCCACTAGCGGGGGGGCCTAGGGAGCAGTTCTTC. As protein: CASTPPLAGGPREQFF. This sequence joins TRBV19 and TRBJ2-1; 13 nucleotides align to TRBD2. Germline V lookup: CDR1 LNHDA, CDR2 SQIVND (reference sequence). V lost 7 bases to trimming and J lost 10 bases; unmatched junction nucleotides: 13. The CDR3 consists of 16 residues.

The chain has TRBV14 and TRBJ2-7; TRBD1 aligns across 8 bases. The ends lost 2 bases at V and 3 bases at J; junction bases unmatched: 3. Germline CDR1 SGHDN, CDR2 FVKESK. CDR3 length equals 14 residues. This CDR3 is CASSQRTGFYEQYF. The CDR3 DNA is TGTGCCAGCAGCCAACGGACAGGGTTCTACGAGCAGTACTTC.

The CDR3 sequence is CASSDPAGSDPHEQFF. The CDR3 DNA sequence: TGTGCCAGCTCCGACCCGGCCGGGAGTGATCCCCATGAGCAGTTCTTC. The V call is TRBV9, the J call TRBJ2-1; D is possibly TRBD2 (6 bases). The CDR3 extends over 16 amino acids. Germline loops: CDR1 SGDLS, CDR2 YYNGEE. V was pared by 7 bases and J by 8 bases, with 25 bases between.

CDR3 DNA sequence: TGTGCCAGCAGCTTCAAACACGGCGGGAACACTGAAGCTTTCTTT. It translates to CASSFKHGGNTEAFF. V and J are TRBV7-6 and TRBJ1-1; D uncertain. With 3 bases removed from V and 1 base from J, the gap between germline ends came to 12 bases. This CDR3 spans 15 amino acids. Germline loops: CDR1 SGHVS, CDR2 FNYEAQ.

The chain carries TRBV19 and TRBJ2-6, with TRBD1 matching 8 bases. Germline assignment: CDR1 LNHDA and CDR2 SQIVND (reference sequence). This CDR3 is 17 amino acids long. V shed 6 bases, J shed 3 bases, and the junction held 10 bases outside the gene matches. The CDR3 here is CASRSDRAKGGANVLTF. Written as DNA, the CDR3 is TGTGCCAGTAGATCGGACAGGGCCAAAGGTGGGGCCAACGTCCTGACTTTC.

CDR3: CATSREQGWKLFF. Written as DNA, the CDR3 is TGTGCCACCAGCAGAGAACAGGGGTGGAAACTGTTTTTT. The chain employs TRBV15 and TRBJ1-4; TRBD1 matches 7 bases. The CDR3 covers 13 residues. V dropped 0 bases and J dropped 11; count of bases not matched to a gene: 3. Germline loops: CDR1 LNHNV, CDR2 YYDKDF (reference sequence). The variable domain in full, with the rest retrieved from reference TRBV15 and TRBJ1-4, is DAMVIQNPRYQVTQFGKPVTLSCSQTLNHNVMYWYQQKSSQAPKLLFHYYDKDFNNEADTPDNFQSRRPNTSFCFLDIRSPGLGDTAMYLCATSREQGWKLFFGSGTQLSVL.

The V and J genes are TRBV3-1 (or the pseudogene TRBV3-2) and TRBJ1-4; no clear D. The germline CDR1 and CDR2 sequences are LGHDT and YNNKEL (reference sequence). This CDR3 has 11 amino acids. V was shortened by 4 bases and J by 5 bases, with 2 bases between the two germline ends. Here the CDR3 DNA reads TGTGCCAGCAGCCTAAATGAAAAACTGTTTTTT. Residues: CASSLNEKLFF.